Listed here are 2 T cell receptor beta chains from one sample, sequenced in a study of shared clonotypes between healthy human individuals. The assay was immunoSEQ multiplex PCR, and TCRdb's table has in-frame clones only and misses some. The sample includes 2 million to 2.5 million clones, under 95% of them seen just once. CD45RO negativity and positive selection for CCR7 defined naive CD8 cells, a population that excluded terminally differentiated effector memory CD45RA+ cells. The material sequenced was naive CD8+ T cells from PBMCs. The receptors were gathered from a man aged 18 to 35 in good health. Some clones in this sample may be carry-over from other donors' samples.

On this clone itself: This specimen includes other DNA sequences encoding the same CDR3. This rearrangement joins TRBV28 to TRBJ2-3; D remains unclear. The CDR3 has 12 amino acids. Germline CDR1 reads MDHEN; CDR2 reads SYDVKM. Trimming took 3 bases from V and 6 from J, leaving 7 bases between them. CDR3 protein: CASSFRLDTQYF. Written as DNA, the CDR3 is TGTGCCAGCAGTTTTAGGCTGGATACGCAGTATTTT.

The chain recombines TRBV28 with TRBJ1-5, with 7 bases identical to TRBD1. The CDR3 sequence is 17 residues long. With V trimmed by 3 bases and J by 5 bases, 13 bases remained unmatched. Germline V CDR1 and CDR2: MDHEN, SYDVKM. DNA for the CDR3: TGTGCCAGCAGTTTGTCACTCATAGGGACAGAGGATCAGCCCCAGCATTTT. The encoded protein is CASSLSLIGTEDQPQHF. The whole variable domain, remainder taken from reference TRBV28 and TRBJ1-5, is DVKVTQSSRYLVKRTGEKVFLECVQDMDHENMFWYRQDPGLGLRLIYFSYDVKMKEKGDIPEGYSVSREKKERFSLILESASTNQTSMYLCASSLSLIGTEDQPQHFGDGTRLSIL.